The source of this TCR beta chain is a study of cytomegalovirus exposure and HLA in healthy donors. General study points: In an earlier analysis, productive rearrangement rates for most beta V segments clustered near 87% or 30%.

This clone is a singleton in its sample. Its antigen is unknown. Primers: 60 Vbeta forward and 13 Jbeta reverse. Under the authors' procedure: A follow-up analysis tallied 73 million or so unique TCR beta chains, approximately 10 million shared. The protocol was immunoSEQ multiplex PCR, while the TCRdb copy is restricted to in-frame clones and leaves out a portion. Clonal size and the V and J genes are those of that table, whereas D and trimming came from the DNA. The sample records under 200,000 clones, 75% to 80% being singletons. Sequencing input: PBMCs. This TCR derives from a woman aged 40 to 50 in good health and CMV-seropositive.

CDR3 in DNA: TGCGCCAGCAGCCCCCTAGCGGGGGCCCTCTCCTACGAGCAGTACTTC. This sequence encodes CASSPLAGALSYEQYF. The rearrangement uses TRBV4-1 and TRBJ2-7, with 10 bases that match TRBD2. CDR1 is MGHRA and CDR2 is YSYEKL in the germline V gene. This CDR3 comprises 16 residues. After removal of 4 bases from V and 0 bases from J, the junction contained 6 bases not matched to a gene.